One sample yielded the 23 T cell receptor beta chains listed below, sequenced in a study of graft-versus-host responses after intestinal transplantation. Clones were read by immunoSEQ multiplex PCR, and TCRdb kept only the in-frame ones, dropping some. In the table there are 40,000 or so clones, about 92% of which are singletons. The material was PBMCs, obtained 734 days after intestinal transplantation. Receptors were obtained from a human patient who received an intestinal transplant, so some T cells may come from the graft donor.

This clone has just a few counts. The rearrangement uses TRBV27 and TRBJ2-7; D not resolved. The CDR3 is made up of 9 amino acids. Trimming took off 9 bases at V and 6 bases at J, with 6 bases between the two ends. Germline V lookup: CDR1 MNHEY, CDR2 SMNVEV (reference sequence). The CDR3 sequence is CARAPEQYF. As DNA, the CDR3 is TGTGCCAGGGCCCCCGAGCAGTACTTC.

This chain connects TRBV5-1 to TRBJ2-7; 11 bases are a match to TRBD2. Germline V gene sequence: CDR1 SGHRS, CDR2 YFSETQ. The CDR3 sequence is 15 residues long. J lost 2 bases, V lost 4 bases, and 5 bases had no gene match. CDR3 sequence (DNA): TGCGCCAGCAGCAAGACTAGCGGGACGGCCTACGAGCAGTACTTC. It codes for CASSKTSGTAYEQYF.

The chain carries TRBV19 and TRBJ1-4, with TRBD1 matching over 8 bases. The CDR3 covers 13 residues. CDR1 LNHDA and CDR2 SQIVND come from the germline V gene (reference sequence). The ends lost 11 bases at V and 5 bases at J; junction bases unmatched: 7. This CDR3 is CAGDRRGNEKLFF. CDR3 DNA: TGTGCCGGGGACAGGAGGGGGAATGAAAAACTGTTTTTT.

The chain has TRBV18 and TRBJ1-1, with 7 nucleotides matching TRBD1. Germline CDR1 reads KGHSH; CDR2 reads LQKENI. CDR3 length: 13 amino acids. The J segment lost 3 bases and the V segment lost 5 bases, leaving 3 bases of the junction unmatched. For the CDR3, the DNA is TGTGCCAGCTCAAGGGGGCATGACACTGAAGCTTTCTTT. The encoded protein is CASSRGHDTEAFF.

The gene calls are TRBV11-2 and TRBJ1-1; no definite D call. Germline V gene lookup returns CDR1 SGHAT and CDR2 FQNNGV. V dropped 4 bases and J dropped 11 bases, with 17 bases sitting between them. The CDR3 covers 13 residues. CDR3 coding DNA: TGTGCCAGCAGCTACACGCCGCGCGTCTTGGCTTTCTTT. Protein product: CASSYTPRVLAFF. Full variable domain (missing parts from reference TRBV11-2 and TRBJ1-1): EAGVAQSPRYKIIEKRQSVAFWCNPISGHATLYWYQQILGQGPKLLIQFQNNGVVDDSQLPKDRFSAERLKGVDSTLKIQPAKLEDSAVYLCASSYTPRVLAFFGQGTRLTVV.

This chain uses TRBV7-2 with TRBJ2-6; D is unresolved. The V gene's germline CDR1 is SGHTA and CDR2 FQGNSA. V was clipped by 7 bases and J by 0 bases, with 16 bases between them. The CDR3 consists of 17 residues. CDR3 DNA: TGTGCCAGCACCTCCGCCGGATTTACCTCTGGGGCCAACGTCCTGACTTTC. It yields the protein CASTSAGFTSGANVLTF.

The chain couples TRBV18 to TRBJ1-5; tentative D call: TRBD1 (5 bases). The CDR3 loop spans 14 amino acids. From germline, CDR1 is KGHSH and CDR2 LQKENI. Deletions cut 5 bases from V and 0 bases from J, with 8 bases between. DNA for the CDR3: TGTGCCAGCTCATCGGGGCATAGCAATCAGCCCCAGCATTTT. Residues: CASSSGHSNQPQHF.

The chain recombines TRBV6-7 with TRBJ1-3, with 7 bases identical to TRBD1. Being an ORF, TRBV6-7 has a function that is uncertain. The CDR3 has 15 amino acids. J gave up 3 bases and V 5 bases, and 7 bases lay outside the gene matches. The DNA for the CDR3 is TGTGCCAGCAGTCCCGCCGGGACAGATGGAAACACCATATATTTT. It is translated as CASSPAGTDGNTIYF.

V and J are TRBV7-3 and TRBJ2-3, with TRBD2 matching 9 bases. Germline-derived CDR1 and CDR2 are SGHTA and FQGTGA. The junction had 4 bases not matched to a gene; V was cut back by 5 bases and J by 1 base. The CDR3 is made up of 15 amino acids. For the CDR3, the DNA is TGTGCCAGCAGCCCCTTAGCGGGAGGCACAGATACGCAGTATTTT. This codes for CASSPLAGGTDTQYF.

The gene calls are TRBV9 and TRBJ2-1, with D unclear. V was clipped by 3 bases and J by 1 base, with 14 bases between them. The CDR3 is 16 amino acids. CDR1 is SGDLS and CDR2 is YYNGEE in the germline V gene. The CDR3 reads CASSGQSRVSYNEQFF. CDR3 coding DNA: TGTGCCAGCAGCGGTCAATCCCGTGTTTCCTACAATGAGCAGTTCTTC.

This clone has just one count. The chain is built from TRBV5-1 and TRBJ2-3, with 12 positions matching TRBD2. J gave up 3 bases and V 0 bases, and 11 bases lay outside the gene matches. The CDR3 extends over 19 amino acids. The germline CDR1 and CDR2 sequences are SGHRS and YFSETQ. The CDR3 bases are TGCGCCAGCAGCTTGGTGACTGCGACTAGCGGGGGTTCTACAGATACGCAGTATTTT. Its protein product is CASSLVTATSGGSTDTQYF. Filled out from reference TRBV5-1 and TRBJ2-3, the complete variable domain reads KAGVTQTPRYLIKTRGQQVTLSCSPISGHRSVSWYQQTPGQGLQFLFEYFSETQRNKGNFPGRFSGRQFSNSRSEMNVSTLELGDSALYLCASSLVTATSGGSTDTQYFGPGTRLTVL.

The chain uses TRBV28 and TRBJ2-7, with 8 bases lining up with TRBD2. V was pared by 5 bases and J by 3 bases, with 15 bases of the junction left unmatched. The germline gives CDR1 MDHEN, CDR2 SYDVKM. The CDR3 is made up of 17 amino acids. The CDR3, as DNA: TGTGCCAGCAGTGCCTTTGGCGGGAGGCGGAATAACTACGAGCAGTACTTC. Protein sequence: CASSAFGGRRNNYEQYF. Variable domain in full (rest from reference TRBV28 and TRBJ2-7): DVKVTQSSRYLVKRTGEKVFLECVQDMDHENMFWYRQDPGLGLRLIYFSYDVKMKEKGDIPEGYSVSREKKERFSLILESASTNQTSMYLCASSAFGGRRNNYEQYFGPGTRLTVT.

The chain couples TRBV27 to TRBJ1-1, with 12 bases aligning to TRBD1. Per germline, CDR1 MNHEY and CDR2 SMNVEV (reference sequence). The V segment lost 3 bases and the J segment 4 bases; nucleotides outside the gene matches: 18. This CDR3 has 20 residues. In DNA form, the CDR3 reads TGTGCCAGCAGTTTTTTCGTATACCGGGACAGGGGGCGAGTGAGCACTGAAGCTTTCTTT. This translates into CASSFFVYRDRGRVSTEAFF.

This CDR3 is CASSRQGEDGPQHF. The CDR3 DNA follows: TGTGCCAGCAGCCGACAGGGGGAAGACGGGCCCCAGCATTTT. This chain links TRBV7-9 with TRBJ1-5; TRBD1 matches at 9 bases. With V trimmed by 5 bases and J by 9 bases, 8 bases remained unmatched. The CDR3 covers 14 residues. Germline V gene data show CDR1 as SEHNR and CDR2 as FQNEAQ (reference sequence).

The chain combines TRBV27 with TRBJ2-2, with 7 bases fitting TRBD2. Germline CDR1 MNHEY, CDR2 SMNVEV (reference sequence). Losses at the gene ends were 5 bases for V and 3 bases for J; bases not matched to a gene: 6. The CDR3 extends over 15 amino acids. CDR3 sequence reads: CASSLSGGYTGELFF. CDR3 nucleotides: TGTGCCAGCAGTCTCTCGGGGGGATACACCGGGGAGCTGTTTTTT.

This clone was detected once. The V and J genes are TRBV19 and TRBJ2-1; 7 bases are a match to TRBD1. Per the germline V gene, CDR1 is LNHDA and CDR2 is SQIVND (reference sequence). Losses at the gene ends were 7 bases for V and 3 bases for J; bases not matched to a gene: 3. The CDR3 runs 13 residues. The CDR3 protein is CASKGGLYNEQFF. CDR3 DNA: TGTGCCAGTAAAGGGGGCCTCTACAATGAGCAGTTCTTC. The full variable domain, rest sourced from reference TRBV19 and TRBJ2-1, is DGGITQSPKYLFRKEGQNVTLSCEQNLNHDAMYWYRQDPGQGLRLIYYSQIVNDFQKGDIAEGYSVSREKKESFPLTVTSAQKNPTAFYLCASKGGLYNEQFFGPGTRLTVL.

The rearrangement uses TRBV7-9 and TRBJ1-2, with D hard to call. Germline V CDR1 and CDR2: SEHNR, FQNEAQ (reference sequence). The CDR3 extends over 14 amino acids. V was shortened by 5 bases and J by 4 bases, with 14 bases between the two germline ends. The CDR3 loop reads CASSLNQRGYGYTF. For the CDR3, the DNA is TGTGCCAGCAGCCTAAACCAGCGGGGCTATGGCTACACCTTC.

The chain is built from TRBV25-1 and TRBJ2-1, with 12 bases fitting TRBD1. After removal of 2 bases from V and 7 bases from J, the junction contained 6 bases not matched to a gene. The germline V gene has CDR1 MGHDK and CDR2 SYGVNS. This CDR3 region has 16 residues. The CDR3 reads CASSEPGTGGRNEQFF. DNA of the CDR3: TGTGCCAGCAGTGAACCCGGGACAGGGGGCCGAAATGAGCAGTTCTTC.

The gene calls are TRBV27 and TRBJ2-5; D not resolved. Per the germline V gene, CDR1 is MNHEY and CDR2 is SMNVEV (reference sequence). With 2 bases removed from V and 5 bases from J, the gap between germline ends came to 9 bases. There are 13 residues in the CDR3. This CDR3 reads CASSLRLEETQYF. The CDR3 nucleotides are TGTGCCAGCAGTTTACGTTTGGAGGAGACCCAGTACTTC.

The gene calls are TRBV6-6 and TRBJ2-3; TRBD2 might be the D (6 bases). CDR3 length: 14 residues. V lost 5 bases, J lost 6 bases, and 15 bases lay in between. From germline, CDR1 is MNHNY and CDR2 SVGAGI (reference sequence). CDR3 coding DNA: TGTGCCAGCAGTCAACTAGGAGGGTCGGATACGCAGTATTTT. Translated, it gives CASSQLGGSDTQYF.

CDR3 sequence: CASEGGGEYGYTF. CDR3 DNA sequence: TGTGCCAGTGAAGGGGGAGGAGAGTATGGCTACACCTTC. The V call is TRBV6-5, the J call TRBJ1-2; D is perhaps TRBD1 (6 bases). The V gene's germline CDR1 is MNHEY and CDR2 SVGAGI. V was trimmed by 9 bases and J by 5 bases, leaving 16 bases between them. The CDR3 is 13 amino acids.

The V gene is TRBV7-3, the J gene TRBJ2-6; D tentatively fits TRBD1 or TRBD2 (5 bases each). V lost 2 bases, J lost 1 base, and 12 bases lay in between. The CDR3 contains 17 residues. Germline V gene sequence: CDR1 SGHTA, CDR2 FQGTGA. CDR3 residues: CASSLPGQTSGANVLTF. As DNA, the CDR3 is TGTGCCAGCAGCTTACCGGGGCAGACTTCTGGGGCCAACGTCCTGACTTTC.

The chain couples TRBV11-2 to TRBJ2-1, with no clear D. V gave up 0 bases and J gave up 3 bases, with 6 bases separating them. The CDR3 totals 14 residues. Germline assignment: CDR1 SGHAT and CDR2 FQNNGV. The CDR3 loop is CASSLDGDYNEQFF. CDR3 in DNA: TGTGCCAGCAGCTTAGATGGGGACTACAATGAGCAGTTCTTC.